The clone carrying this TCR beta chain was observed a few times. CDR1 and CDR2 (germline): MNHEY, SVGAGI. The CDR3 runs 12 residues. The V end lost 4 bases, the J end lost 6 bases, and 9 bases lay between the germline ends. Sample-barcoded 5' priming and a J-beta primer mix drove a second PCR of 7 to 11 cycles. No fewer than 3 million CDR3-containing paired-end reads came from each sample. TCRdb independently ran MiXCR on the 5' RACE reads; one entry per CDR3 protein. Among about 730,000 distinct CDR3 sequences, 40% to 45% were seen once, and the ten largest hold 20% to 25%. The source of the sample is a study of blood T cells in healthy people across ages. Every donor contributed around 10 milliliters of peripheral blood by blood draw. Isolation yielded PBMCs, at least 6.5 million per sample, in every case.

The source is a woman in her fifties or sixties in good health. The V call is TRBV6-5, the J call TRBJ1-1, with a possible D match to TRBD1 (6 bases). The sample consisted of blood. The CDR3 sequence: CASSFRGAEAFF. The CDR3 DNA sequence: TGTGCCAGCAGTTTCAGGGGCGCTGAAGCTTTCTTT.